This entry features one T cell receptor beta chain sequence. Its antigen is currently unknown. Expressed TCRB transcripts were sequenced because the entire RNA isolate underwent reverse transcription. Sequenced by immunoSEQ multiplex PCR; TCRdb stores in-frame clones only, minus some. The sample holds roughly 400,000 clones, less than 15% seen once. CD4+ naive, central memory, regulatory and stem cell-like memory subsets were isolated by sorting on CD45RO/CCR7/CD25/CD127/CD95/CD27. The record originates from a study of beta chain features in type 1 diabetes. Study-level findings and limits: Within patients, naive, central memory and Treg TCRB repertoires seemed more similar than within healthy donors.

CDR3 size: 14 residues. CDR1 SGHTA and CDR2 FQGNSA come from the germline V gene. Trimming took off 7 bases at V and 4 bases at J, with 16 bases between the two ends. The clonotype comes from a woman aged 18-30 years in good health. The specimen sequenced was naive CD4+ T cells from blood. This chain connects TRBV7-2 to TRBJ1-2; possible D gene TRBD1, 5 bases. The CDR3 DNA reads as TGTGCCAGCACCACCTATGGGGCGCTCTATGGCTACACCTTC. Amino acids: CASTTYGALYGYTF.